This entry lists 11 T cell receptor beta chains sequenced from one sample in a study of T-cell reconstitution after alpha-beta-depleted transplantation in children. Preparation of the TCRbeta library involved a method that used unique molecular identifiers. TCRdb redid the calling of the PCR reads with MiXCR, one entry per CDR3 protein. The data hold just over 350,000 distinct CDR3 sequences, with 10% to 15% observed a single time. Material: PBMCs, obtained from the stem cell graft. Receptors originate from a human donor who donated a stem cell graft to a child with Fanconi anemia.

Many counts were recorded for this clonotype. V usage is TRBV11-2 and J usage is TRBJ2-3; the match to TRBD2 covers 8 bases. The J segment lost 1 base and the V segment lost 0 bases, leaving 3 bases of the junction unmatched. CDR3 length equals 16 residues. Germline V gene sequence: CDR1 SGHAT, CDR2 FQNNGV. CDR3 protein: CASSLDAGGGTDTQYF. CDR3 coding DNA: TGTGCCAGCAGCTTAGATGCGGGGGGCGGCACAGATACGCAGTATTTT.

The sample holds a few counts of this clonotype. J is TRBJ2-7 and V is TRBV6-1; perhaps D is TRBD1 or TRBD2 (5 bases each). Germline-derived CDR1 and CDR2 are MNHNS and SASEGT. The ends were cut back, 3 bases at V and 6 bases at J, with 18 bases in the middle. The CDR3 has 15 residues. Written as DNA, the CDR3 is TGTGCCAGCAGTGAGGTAGTAGACGGGGACGGCGAGCAGTACTTC. Protein product: CASSEVVDGDGEQYF.

This clonotype was counted a few times. The chain has TRBV20-1 and TRBJ2-5; the D is unclear. This CDR3 has 13 residues. V lost 6 bases to trimming and J lost 1 base, with 12 bases between them. Germline CDR1 is DFQATT and CDR2 is SNEGSKA (reference sequence). CDR3 sequence: CSATTDLQETQYF. The CDR3 bases are TGCAGTGCCACTACGGACCTCCAAGAGACCCAGTACTTC.

This clonotype has a handful of counts. This chain uses TRBV15 with TRBJ2-3; either TRBD1 or TRBD2 may supply D (5 bases each). Germline V lookup: CDR1 LNHNV, CDR2 YYDKDF (reference sequence). The CDR3 totals 17 residues. V was trimmed by 1 base and J by 2 bases, leaving 16 bases between them. This CDR3 is CATSRVGTALYTDTQYF. The CDR3 coding sequence is TGTGCCACCAGCAGAGTTGGGACCGCCCTTTACACAGATACGCAGTATTTT.

The chain recombines TRBV20-1 with TRBJ1-6, with 8 bases identical to TRBD1. This CDR3 is built from 14 residues. Germline CDR1 and CDR2: DFQATT and SNEGSKA (reference sequence). V lost 5 bases to trimming and J lost 4 bases; unmatched junction nucleotides: 4. This chain's CDR3 is CSAQTGVYNSPLHF. In DNA form, the CDR3 reads TGCAGTGCTCAGACAGGGGTTTATAATTCACCCCTCCACTTT.

The chain's CDR3 is CSARPIAGRSSTDTQYF. The CDR3 DNA reads as TGCAGTGCTAGACCCATAGCGGGGAGATCTAGCACAGATACGCAGTATTTT. The chain uses TRBV20-1 and TRBJ2-3, with TRBD2 matching over 8 bases. The length of the CDR3 is 17 residues. V was clipped by 2 bases and J by 0 bases; unmatched bases: 10. Germline CDR1 reads DFQATT; CDR2 reads SNEGSKA (reference sequence).

This clonotype was observed at least ten times. The chain has TRBV20-1 and TRBJ2-3, with D perhaps matching TRBD2 (5 bases). From germline, CDR1 is DFQATT and CDR2 SNEGSKA (reference sequence). Trimming pared 6 bases from V and 6 bases from J, leaving 16 bases between. The CDR3 is made up of 13 amino acids. CDR3 coding DNA: TGCAGTGCAAACCCCTCGACTATGGATACGCAGTATTTT. It codes for CSANPSTMDTQYF.

This clonotype turned up a few times. The rearrangement links TRBV21-1 to TRBJ2-7; the D call in the table, TRBD2, was not verified against the DNA. TRBV21-1 is termed a pseudogene. CDR3 length: 17 amino acids. As DNA, the CDR3 is TGTGCCAGCAGCGCCCGTCCTTCTCCCTTATACTTGTGGGAGCAGTACGTC. It is translated as CASSARPSPLYLWEQYV.

The CDR3 region has the DNA TGTGCCAGCAGTTTATTCGGGGGGCGACGGAATCAGCCCCAGCATTTT. Protein: CASSLFGGRRNQPQHF. The rearrangement uses TRBV12-3 or TRBV12-4 and TRBJ1-5, with D perhaps TRBD1 (6 bases). The ends were cut back, 2 bases at V and 4 bases at J, with 15 bases in the middle. The CDR3 runs to 16 residues.

In this sample, this clonotype turned up a few times. This rearrangement joins TRBV5-8 to TRBJ2-3; 8 bases fit TRBD1. The CDR3 totals 15 residues. V lost 4 bases, J lost 3 bases, and 7 bases stayed unmatched. Germline loops: CDR1 SGHTS, CDR2 YDEGEE. CDR3 bases: TGTGCCAGCAGCCCAGGACAGGGTAAAACAGATACGCAGTATTTT. It yields the protein CASSPGQGKTDTQYF. Drawing the rest from reference TRBV5-8 and TRBJ2-3, the complete variable domain is EAGVTQSPTHLIKTRGQQATLRCSPISGHTSVYWYQQALGLGLQFLLWYDEGEERNRGNFPPRFSGRQFPNYSSELNVNALELEDSALYLCASSPGQGKTDTQYFGPGTRLTVL.

This clonotype came up a few times. The chain joins TRBV29-1 to TRBJ1-1; D possibly corresponds to TRBD1 (5 bases). CDR3 size: 14 residues. Germline V lookup: CDR1 SQVTM, CDR2 ANQGSEA. Trimming removed 2 bases from V and 4 bases from J, with 14 bases in between. In DNA form, the CDR3 reads TGCAGCGTTGAATGGTCGGGGACCGGCACTGAAGCTTTCTTT. Protein: CSVEWSGTGTEAFF.